Presented here are 10 T cell receptor beta chains from one specimen sequenced in a study of shared clonotypes between healthy human individuals. Terminally differentiated effector memory CD45RA+ cells were excluded from the naive CD8 cells, which were CD45RO-negative and positively selected for CCR7. Sequencing used immunoSEQ multiplex PCR; TCRdb keeps in-frame clones, though not all of them. The sample records about 2 million clones, about 95% being singletons. The source material was naive CD8+ T cells sorted from blood. The receptors derive from a man aged 18 to 30 in good health.

This clone was found once. The V call is TRBV28, the J call TRBJ2-7; TRBD1 is a possible D gene (6 bases). Deletions cut 6 bases from V and 1 base from J, with 22 bases between. The germline V gene encodes CDR1 MDHEN and CDR2 SYDVKM. The CDR3 covers 17 residues. The CDR3 DNA is TGTGCCAGCAGCTCCTCAGGTCAGGGGCCGGCGTCCTACGAGCAGTACTTC. This sequence encodes CASSSSGQGPASYEQYF.

This sequence joins TRBV13 and TRBJ2-3, with D perhaps TRBD1 (6 bases). CDR3 length equals 13 residues. CDR1 and CDR2 from the germline V gene are PRHDT and FYEKMQ (reference sequence). V shed 4 bases and J shed 14 bases, with 19 bases lying between them. CDR3 amino acids: CASSSSGDTYPYF. DNA for the CDR3: TGTGCCAGCAGCTCTAGTGGGGACACCTACCCGTATTTT.

The CDR3 loop is CASSVLGVEEQYF. The CDR3 DNA reads TGTGCCAGCAGCGTACTGGGGGTGGAAGAGCAGTACTTC. V and J are TRBV7-9 and TRBJ2-7; D is perhaps TRBD1 or TRBD2 (5 bases each). The V end lost 5 bases, the J end lost 7 bases, and 15 bases lay between the germline ends. CDR1 is SEHNR and CDR2 is FQNEAQ in the germline V gene (reference sequence). The CDR3 has 13 amino acids.

This sequence joins TRBV7-9 and TRBJ1-3, with unresolved D. Germline V gene lookup returns CDR1 SEHNR and CDR2 FQNEAQ (reference sequence). V was shortened by 1 base and J by 3 bases, with 7 bases between the two germline ends. The CDR3 length is 14 residues. The CDR3 loop reads CASSLVTYGNTIYF. The CDR3 DNA follows: TGTGCCAGCAGCTTAGTCACCTATGGAAACACCATATATTTT.

This clone appeared once. The CDR3 spells CASSLINSRWELFF. The DNA for the CDR3 is TGTGCCAGCAGCCTAATCAACTCTCGGTGGGAACTGTTTTTT. The gene calls are TRBV5-6 and TRBJ1-4; no reliable D call. There are 14 residues in the CDR3. Germline V gives CDR1 SGHDT, CDR2 YYEEEE. Trimming pared 4 bases from V and 12 bases from J, leaving 19 bases between.

The V gene is TRBV4-1, the J gene TRBJ1-1; D is unresolved. CDR1 is MGHRA and CDR2 is YSYEKL in the germline V gene. The V end lost 0 bases, the J end lost 0 bases, and 8 bases lay between the germline ends. CDR3 length: 15 residues. CDR3 residues: CASSQDRALNTEAFF. The CDR3 coding sequence is TGCGCCAGCAGCCAAGATCGGGCTTTGAACACTGAAGCTTTCTTT.

V gene TRBV13 combines with J gene TRBJ2-3; no definite D call. Per germline, CDR1 PRHDT and CDR2 FYEKMQ (reference sequence). The CDR3 length is 16 residues. The V and J ends lost 2 bases and 4 bases respectively, with 16 bases between them. The CDR3 DNA follows: TGTGCCAGCAGCTTAAGGTTGGCCGCATGGGCAGATACGCAGTATTTT. Amino acids: CASSLRLAAWADTQYF.

The chain is built from TRBV6-5 and TRBJ2-3; D gene ambiguous. Trimming removed 0 bases from V and 4 bases from J, with 11 bases in between. CDR3 length: 15 amino acids. The germline V gene encodes CDR1 MNHEY and CDR2 SVGAGI. CDR3 loop: CASSYSGLGADTQYF. The CDR3, as DNA: TGTGCCAGCAGTTACTCGGGGTTGGGCGCAGATACGCAGTATTTT.

CDR3 amino acids: CASSQGPGVGYQETQYF. CDR3 DNA sequence: TGCGCCAGCAGCCAAGGGCCAGGGGTTGGGTATCAAGAGACCCAGTACTTC. The chain recombines TRBV4-3 with TRBJ2-5; maybe TRBD1 (6 bases). Trimming pared 1 base from V and 2 bases from J, leaving 17 bases between. The germline V gene encodes CDR1 LGHNA and CDR2 YSLEER. CDR3 size: 17 residues.

V is TRBV6-5 and J is TRBJ2-7; TRBD2 might be the D (6 bases). Germline V gene data show CDR1 as MNHEY and CDR2 as SVGAGI. The V gene lost 0 bases and the J gene lost 5 bases, with 17 bases spanning the gap. The CDR3 consists of 16 residues. For the CDR3, the DNA is TGTGCCAGCAGTTACTCGCGCAGCGCAGGAGGGAACGAGCAGTACTTC. It is translated as CASSYSRSAGGNEQYF.